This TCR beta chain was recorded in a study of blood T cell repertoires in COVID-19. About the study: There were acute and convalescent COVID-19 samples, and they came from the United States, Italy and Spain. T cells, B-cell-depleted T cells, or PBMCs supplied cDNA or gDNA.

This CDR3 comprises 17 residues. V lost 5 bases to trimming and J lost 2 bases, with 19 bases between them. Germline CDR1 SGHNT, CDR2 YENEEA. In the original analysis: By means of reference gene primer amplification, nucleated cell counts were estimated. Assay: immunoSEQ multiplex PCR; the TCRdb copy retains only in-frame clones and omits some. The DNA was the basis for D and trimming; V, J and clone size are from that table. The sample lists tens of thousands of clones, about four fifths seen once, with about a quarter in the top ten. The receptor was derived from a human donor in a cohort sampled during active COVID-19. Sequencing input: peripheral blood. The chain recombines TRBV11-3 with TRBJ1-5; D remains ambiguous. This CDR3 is CASSAELSRDGNQPQHF. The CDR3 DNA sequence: TGTGCCAGCAGCGCCGAATTGAGTCGGGATGGCAATCAGCCCCAGCATTTT.